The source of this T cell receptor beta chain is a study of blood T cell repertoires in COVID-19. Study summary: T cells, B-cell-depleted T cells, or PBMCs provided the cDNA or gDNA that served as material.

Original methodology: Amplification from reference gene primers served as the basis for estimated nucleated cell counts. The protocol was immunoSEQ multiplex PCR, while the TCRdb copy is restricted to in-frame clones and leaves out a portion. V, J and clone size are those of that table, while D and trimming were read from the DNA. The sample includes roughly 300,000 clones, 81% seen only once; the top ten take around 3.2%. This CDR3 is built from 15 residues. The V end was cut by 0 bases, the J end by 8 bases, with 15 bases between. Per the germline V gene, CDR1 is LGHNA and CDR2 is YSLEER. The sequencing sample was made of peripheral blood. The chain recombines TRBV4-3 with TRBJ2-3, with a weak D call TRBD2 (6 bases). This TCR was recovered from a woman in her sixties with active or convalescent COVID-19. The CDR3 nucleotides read TGCGCCAGCAGCCAAGATTGGCTTCCCGGGGGTACGCAGTATTTT. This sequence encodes CASSQDWLPGGTQYF.